Shown below are 22 T cell receptor beta chains from a single sample sequenced in a study of blood T cells in healthy people across ages. A second about 6 to 12 cycle PCR used barcoded and J-beta primers. TCRdb reanalysed the 5' RACE reads using MiXCR and keeps one entry per CDR3 protein. Of about 670,000 distinct CDR3 sequences in the sample, 40% to 65% are singletons; the top ten hold roughly 13%. Sequenced: blood. The receptor source for this set is a woman of 80 years or more in good health.

The V gene is TRBV5-1, the J gene TRBJ2-3, with 15 bases lining up with TRBD2. The germline gives CDR1 SGHRS, CDR2 YFSETQ. The CDR3 runs to 17 residues. V trimming: 4 bases; J trimming: 6 bases; junction bases outside the gene matches: 9. The CDR3 nucleotides read TGCGCCAGCAGCCCGGGACTAGCGGGAGGACCAGAGGATACGCAGTATTTT. This sequence encodes CASSPGLAGGPEDTQYF.

In DNA, the CDR3 is TGCGCCAGCAGCCAAGGAGTAGGGACTAGCGGAACCTCTGGGGCCAACGTCCTGACTTTC. This encodes CASSQGVGTSGTSGANVLTF. The chain links TRBV4-3 to TRBJ2-6, with 11 bases that match TRBD2. J was trimmed by 0 bases and V by 1 base; bases with no gene match: 8. CDR3 length equals 20 residues. Per the germline V gene, CDR1 is LGHNA and CDR2 is YSLEER.

This clonotype occurred many times. The V and J genes are TRBV2 and TRBJ1-2; 7 nucleotides match TRBD1. Per the germline V gene, CDR1 is SNHLY and CDR2 is FYNNEI. There are 14 residues in the CDR3. V shed 6 bases and J 3 bases; nucleotides not matched to a gene: 7. The DNA for the CDR3 is TGTGCCAGCAGAAACAGGGGCCCGTACTATGGCTACACCTTC. Translated: CASRNRGPYYGYTF. Drawing the rest from reference TRBV2 and TRBJ1-2, the complete variable domain is EPEVTQTPSHQVTQMGQEVILRCVPISNHLYFYWYRQILGQKVEFLVSFYNNEISEKSEIFDDQFSVERPDGSNFTLKIRSTKLEDSAMYFCASRNRGPYYGYTFGSGTRLTVV.

The chain couples TRBV28 to TRBJ2-3; TRBD2 aligns across 9 bases. Per the germline V gene, CDR1 is MDHEN and CDR2 is SYDVKM. Losses at the gene ends were 2 bases for V and 2 bases for J; bases not matched to a gene: 5. The CDR3 contains 16 residues. The CDR3 nucleotides are TGTGCCAGCAGTTTACGTGCGGGAGGGATCACAGATACGCAGTATTTT. As protein: CASSLRAGGITDTQYF.

J is TRBJ2-3 and V is TRBV5-1, with 12 bases identical to TRBD1. The germline gives CDR1 SGHRS, CDR2 YFSETQ. With 3 bases clipped from V and 7 bases from J, the junction kept 12 bases outside the gene matches. The CDR3 sequence is 17 residues long. CDR3 coding DNA: TGCGCCAGCAGCTCGACGCTGGGACAGGGGGCGCGGAATACGCAGTATTTT. As protein: CASSSTLGQGARNTQYF.

The chain uses TRBV12-3 or TRBV12-4 and TRBJ2-5, with 7 bases identical to TRBD1. This CDR3 is built from 18 residues. J lost 2 bases, V lost 1 base, and 13 bases had no gene match. The CDR3, as DNA: TGTGCCAGCAGTTTAGGCTGGGGCACAGGGGCCAAGCAAGAGACCCAGTACTTC. Translating it yields CASSLGWGTGAKQETQYF.

The chain couples TRBV4-2 to TRBJ2-1; 7 bases are shared with TRBD2. Germline CDR1 is LGHNA and CDR2 is YNFKEQ. The CDR3 is made up of 18 amino acids. With 0 bases clipped from V and 0 bases from J, the junction kept 8 bases outside the gene matches. The CDR3 DNA reads as TGTGCCAGCAGCCAAGAAAATGGCGGGGGAATCTCCTACAATGAGCAGTTCTTC. As protein: CASSQENGGGISYNEQFF.

A word on this clonotype: A much more abundant neighbour one base away suggests this may be a read error. V and J are TRBV28 and TRBJ2-4; the D gene could be TRBD1 or TRBD2 (5 bases each). The CDR3 has 16 residues. The germline gives CDR1 MDHEN, CDR2 SYDVKM. V dropped 1 base and J dropped 9 bases, with 19 bases sitting between them. Written as DNA, the CDR3 is TGTGCCAGCAGTTTATCAGTGGGACCCCGAGGCCGCATTCAGTACTTC. This sequence encodes CASSLSVGPRGRIQYF.

This clonotype was counted ten times or more. CDR3 sequence (DNA): TGTGCCAGCAGTGGCGTGACTCCCTTTGCCAATGAGCAGTTCTTC. Translation gives CASSGVTPFANEQFF. The chain uses TRBV25-1 and TRBJ2-1; D unresolved. There are 15 residues in the CDR3. The germline CDR1 and CDR2 sequences are MGHDK and SYGVNS. Trimming removed 4 bases at V and 6 bases at J, with 16 bases between.

This clonotype was seen at least ten times. The chain has TRBV18 and TRBJ2-1; TRBD1 is a possible D gene (5 bases). CDR1 and CDR2 (germline): KGHSH, LQKENI. V was shortened by 0 bases and J by 6 bases, with 6 bases between the two germline ends. The CDR3 spans 13 residues. The CDR3 loop is CASSPPGRNEQFF. The DNA of the CDR3 is TGTGCCAGCTCACCACCGGGGCGCAATGAGCAGTTCTTC.

Turning to this clonotype: A much larger clone sits a single nucleotide away, making a read error possible. This sequence joins TRBV4-2 and TRBJ2-3; TRBD1 matches at 10 bases. The CDR3 length is 16 residues. Germline V gene sequence: CDR1 LGHNA, CDR2 YNFKEQ. V lost 7 bases to trimming and J lost 4 bases; unmatched junction nucleotides: 11. CDR3 nucleotide sequence: TGTGCCAGCAACCAGGAGGGGACAGGGGCTCCAGATACGCAGTATTTT. Translation gives CASNQEGTGAPDTQYF.

This rearrangement joins TRBV2 to TRBJ1-2; D may be TRBD1 (5 bases). Germline V gives CDR1 SNHLY, CDR2 FYNNEI. This CDR3 is built from 16 residues. The V end was cut by 2 bases, the J end by 6 bases, with 19 bases between. The CDR3 bases are TGTGCCAGCAGTGAATATATAGAGACAGCGGGGCATGGCTACACCTTC. Its translation is CASSEYIETAGHGYTF.

Turning to this clonotype: This sequence may be a read error, since a much larger clone differs from it by one base. The CDR3 bases are TGCGCCAGCGGCCGGGACAAGGGATTCTACGAGCAGTACTTC. Residues: CASGRDKGFYEQYF. The rearrangement joins TRBV4-1 to TRBJ2-5, with D possibly TRBD1 on 6 matching bases. The J call is uncertain, as TRBJ2-7 better fits the DNA end. Germline V gene data show CDR1 as MGHRA and CDR2 as YSYEKL. The CDR3 sequence is 14 residues long.

This clonotype was counted many times. The rearrangement links TRBV7-2 to TRBJ2-5; a possible D gene is TRBD2 (5 bases). CDR1 is SGHTA, CDR2 FQGNSA, per germline. V was pared by 1 base and J by 3 bases, with 6 bases between. CDR3 length: 13 residues. The CDR3, as DNA: TGTGCCAGCAGCTTAGTGAGGGAAGAGACCCAGTACTTC. Protein product: CASSLVREETQYF.

Concerning this clonotype: The junction departs from germline at one end; a sequencing error may be responsible. The V gene is TRBV4-2, the J gene TRBJ2-3, with TRBD1 as a possible D gene (6 bases). The CDR3 spans 17 residues. Germline V gene data show CDR1 as LGHNA and CDR2 as YNFKEQ. In nucleotides, the CDR3 is TGTGCCAGCAGCCAAGGTGTGGCCTCCAGGGGTACAGATACGCGGTATTTT. Translating it yields CASSQGVASRGTDTRYF.

The chain employs TRBV7-2 and TRBJ1-2; D is unresolved. This CDR3 has 14 residues. With 0 bases removed from V and 4 bases from J, the gap between germline ends came to 9 bases. CDR1 SGHTA and CDR2 FQGNSA come from the germline V gene. The CDR3 reads CASSLADLGYGYTF. The DNA of the CDR3 is TGTGCCAGCAGCTTAGCCGACCTAGGCTATGGCTACACCTTC.

The chain links TRBV7-2 to TRBJ2-1, with no clear D. The V end lost 1 base, the J end lost 0 bases, and 13 bases lay between the germline ends. The CDR3 length is 17 residues. Germline CDR1 is SGHTA and CDR2 is FQGNSA. CDR3 residues: CASSLDFARASYNEQFF. In DNA form, the CDR3 reads TGTGCCAGCAGCTTAGACTTCGCCCGGGCCTCCTACAATGAGCAGTTCTTC.

The count of this clonotype is one. This chain links TRBV6-5 with TRBJ2-3; D may correspond to TRBD1 or TRBD2 (5 bases each). The length of the CDR3 is 14 residues. Between the trimmed V and J ends, which lost 5 bases and 7 bases, there was a span of 16 bases. Germline assignment: CDR1 MNHEY and CDR2 SVGAGI. Here the CDR3 reads CASSVAGTAYTQYF. The DNA of the CDR3 is TGTGCCAGCAGTGTAGCCGGGACCGCATATACGCAGTATTTT.

The chain uses TRBV6-5 and TRBJ2-3; D may be TRBD1 or TRBD2 (5 bases each). The CDR3 consists of 14 residues. The germline V gene has CDR1 MNHEY and CDR2 SVGAGI. The germline V and J ends were trimmed by 4 bases and 6 bases, with 14 bases remaining between them. Written as DNA, the CDR3 is TGTGCCAGCAGTTTTCGAGGGGAGTCGGATACGCAGTATTTT. Its protein is CASSFRGESDTQYF.

The chain links TRBV29-1 to TRBJ2-3; TRBD1 might be the D (5 bases). Germline assignment: CDR1 SQVTM and CDR2 ANQGSEA. The CDR3 loop spans 14 amino acids. Between the trimmed V and J ends, which lost 3 bases and 0 bases, there was a span of 10 bases. The CDR3 spells CSVDLDISTDTQYF. The CDR3 coding sequence is TGCAGCGTTGATTTGGACATCAGCACAGATACGCAGTATTTT.

In its sample, this clonotype was seen a few times. The V and J genes are TRBV3-1 and TRBJ1-1; D perhaps matches TRBD1 (5 bases). The germline V gene encodes CDR1 LGHDT and CDR2 YNNKEL (reference sequence). This CDR3 has 16 residues. Trimming shortened V by 4 bases and J by 1 base, and 16 bases separated the two germline ends. The CDR3 region is CASSPMRGVQNTEAFF. The CDR3 DNA reads as TGTGCCAGCAGCCCCATGCGGGGGGTCCAGAACACTGAAGCTTTCTTT.

This clonotype came up a few times. The gene calls are TRBV7-9 and TRBJ1-1; possibly TRBD1 for D (6 bases). Germline assignment: CDR1 SEHNR and CDR2 FQNEAQ (reference sequence). CDR3 length: 15 amino acids. Trimming took 5 bases from V and 1 from J, leaving 14 bases between them. Here the CDR3 DNA reads TGTGCCAGCAGCCCCCAAACAGGGTGGAACACTGAAGCTTTCTTT. This sequence encodes CASSPQTGWNTEAFF.